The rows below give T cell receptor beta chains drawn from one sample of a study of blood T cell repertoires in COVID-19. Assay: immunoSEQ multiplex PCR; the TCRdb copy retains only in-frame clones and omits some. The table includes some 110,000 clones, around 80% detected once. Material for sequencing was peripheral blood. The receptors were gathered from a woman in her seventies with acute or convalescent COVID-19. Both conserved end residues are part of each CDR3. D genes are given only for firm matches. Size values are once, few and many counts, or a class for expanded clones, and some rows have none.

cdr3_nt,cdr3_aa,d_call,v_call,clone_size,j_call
TGTGCCAGCAGGATAGCCGGGACTTCGAACACTGAAGCTTTCTTT,CASRIAGTSNTEAFF,-,TRBV6-5,-,TRBJ1-1
TGTGCCAGCAGTGAATCAGGGAATGGCTACACCTTC,CASSESGNGYTF,-,TRBV12-3/TRBV12-4,-,TRBJ1-2
TGCGCCAGCAGCTTTCTCCCCGGGGAAATCTACGAGCAGTACTTC,CASSFLPGEIYEQYF,-,TRBV5-1,-,TRBJ2-7
TGTGCCAGCAGCGTCAGGGGTTCCGCTAACTATGGCTACACCTTC,CASSVRGSANYGYTF,-,TRBV9,-,TRBJ1-2
TGTGCCAGCAGGCCGGGGACAGGGCGACACAATGAGCAGTTCTTC,CASRPGTGRHNEQFF,TRBD1,TRBV7-9,-,TRBJ2-1
TGTGCCAGCAGCCGAGGCGAGGGTGAAGCTTTCTTT,CASSRGEGEAFF,-,TRBV7-8,-,TRBJ1-1
TGTGCCAGCTCACTTTTACAGGGGGAAGGCTCCTATAATTCACCCCTCCACTTT,CASSLLQGEGSYNSPLHF,TRBD1,TRBV18,-,TRBJ1-6
TGTGCCAGCGGCACTCAGGGGGCGCCTGGAAACACCATATATTTT,CASGTQGAPGNTIYF,TRBD1,TRBV6-6,-,TRBJ1-3
TGTGCCAGCAGTTTGGGGACAGGGATTTCGTGGGGCTACACCTTC,CASSLGTGISWGYTF,TRBD1,TRBV28,-,TRBJ1-2
TGTGCCAGCAGTCTTGGACAGGGCCCTCACAATGAGCAGTTCTTC,CASSLGQGPHNEQFF,TRBD1,TRBV27,-,TRBJ2-1
TGCGCCAGCAGCTTGGAAGGTAGCGGGGGGGCCGGCGGAGATACGCAGTATTTT,CASSLEGSGGAGGDTQYF,TRBD2,TRBV5-1,-,TRBJ2-3
TGTGCCACCAGCAGAGATAGTAGACATAGCAATCAGCCCCAGCATTTT,CATSRDSRHSNQPQHF,-,TRBV15,-,TRBJ1-5
TGTGCCAGTAGTGCACAGGGGACCCAGGGCTACACCTTC,CASSAQGTQGYTF,TRBD1,TRBV19,-,TRBJ1-2
TGTGCCACCAGAGGGACAGGCGGGTTATCACCCCTCCACTTT,CATRGTGGLSPLHF,TRBD1,TRBV6-5,-,TRBJ1-6
TGTGCCAGCAGCCAAGAATTGGGGGGACCGGAAAAACTGTTTTTT,CASSQELGGPEKLFF,-,TRBV3-1/TRBV3-2,-,TRBJ1-4
TGTGCTATCGACACCGGGACAGGGGGCCTCTTAGGCTATGGCTACACCTTC,CAIDTGTGGLLGYGYTF,TRBD1,TRBV12-5,-,TRBJ1-2
TGTGCCAGCAGTTCTCCCCGACAGGGAAATACTGAAGCTTTCTTT,CASSSPRQGNTEAFF,TRBD1,TRBV6-5,-,TRBJ1-1
TGTGCCAGCGGGTCGGGTGGGAGCTCCTACAATGAGCAGTTCTTC,CASGSGGSSYNEQFF,-,TRBV11-2,-,TRBJ2-1
TGTGCCACCAGCAGACCAGGGAATCAGCCCCAGCATTTT,CATSRPGNQPQHF,-,TRBV15,-,TRBJ1-5
TGTGCCAGCAGCTTAATCGGACAGGCCACCGGGGAGCTGTTTTTT,CASSLIGQATGELFF,TRBD1,TRBV7-2,-,TRBJ2-2
TGTGCCACCAGCAGTTCCAGGGGGGACAATCAGCCCCAGCATTTT,CATSSSRGDNQPQHF,TRBD1,TRBV15,-,TRBJ1-5
TGTGCCAGCAGCTTAGATGGGACTAGCGGGAAAAAGACCCAGTACTTC,CASSLDGTSGKKTQYF,TRBD2,TRBV7-8,-,TRBJ2-5
TGTGCCAGCAGTGATGACAGGCTAAGCTACAATGAGCAGTTCTTC,CASSDDRLSYNEQFF,-,TRBV27,-,TRBJ2-1
TGCAGTGCTAGTAGACAGGGGGCCTCTGGGGCCAACGTCCTGACTTTC,CSASRQGASGANVLTF,TRBD1,TRBV20-1,-,TRBJ2-6
TGTGCCAGCAGCTTAGCGGGGGGAGGAAATTCACCCCTCCACTTT,CASSLAGGGNSPLHF,-,TRBV7-2,-,TRBJ1-6
TGTGCCAGCAGCCTCGGGCTAGCGGGCCCCTACGAGCAGTACTTC,CASSLGLAGPYEQYF,TRBD2,TRBV5-6,-,TRBJ2-7
TGTGCCAGCAGCCAACCCCGGACTAGCGGGGGGAATGAGCAGTTCTTC,CASSQPRTSGGNEQFF,TRBD2,TRBV4-2,-,TRBJ2-1
TGTGCCAGTAGCCAAAGCAGGGTGCCCGGCCCCTACAATGAGCAGTTCTTC,CASSQSRVPGPYNEQFF,-,TRBV19,-,TRBJ2-1
TGTGCCAGCAGCTTAGACGGGAGGGCCGAGGGTGAGCAGTTCTTC,CASSLDGRAEGEQFF,TRBD2,TRBV7-9,-,TRBJ2-1
TGTGCCAGCAGTCTCCAAACAGGGATACGCACTGAAGCTTTCTTT,CASSLQTGIRTEAFF,-,TRBV6-5,once,TRBJ1-1
TGTGCCAGCACAACTAGCGGCAGACCCTACAATGAGCAGTTCTTC,CASTTSGRPYNEQFF,TRBD2,TRBV19,-,TRBJ2-1
TGTGCCAGCCGAGTCAGTGGACAGGGTCTCCATGAGCAGTTCTTC,CASRVSGQGLHEQFF,TRBD1,TRBV28,-,TRBJ2-1
TGTGCCAGCAGTTCCGACGGAGCGAACACCGGGGAGCTGTTTTTT,CASSSDGANTGELFF,-,TRBV6-2/TRBV6-3,-,TRBJ2-2
TGTGCCAGCAGCGTAGTGGCAGGAATGAACACTGAAGCTTTCTTT,CASSVVAGMNTEAFF,-,TRBV9,-,TRBJ1-1
TGCGCCAGCAGCTGGACTAGCGGGAGGTTGGATGAGCAGTTCTTC,CASSWTSGRLDEQFF,TRBD2,TRBV5-1,-,TRBJ2-1
TGTGCCAGCAGTTCCCCCGGACAGTACACTGAAGCTTTCTTT,CASSSPGQYTEAFF,-,TRBV28,-,TRBJ1-1
TGTGCCAGCAGCCCCGGACAGGGGGGAATCAACGAGCAGTACTTC,CASSPGQGGINEQYF,TRBD1,TRBV6-5,-,TRBJ2-7
TGTGCCAGCAGTCCCCTAGGACTAGCGGGGGCGCGGGGGAACACCGGGGAGCTGTTTTTT,CASSPLGLAGARGNTGELFF,TRBD2,TRBV6-6,-,TRBJ2-2
TGTGCCAGCAACCCTGGAGGGGACACTGAAGCTTTCTTT,CASNPGGDTEAFF,-,TRBV18,few,TRBJ1-1
TGTGCCAGTAGTGAAGTAGAGGCCGTCCGCGGGGAGACCCAGTACTTC,CASSEVEAVRGETQYF,-,TRBV6-1,-,TRBJ2-5
TGTGCCAGCAGCTTAAGAGAACCTGGTGGTACAGATACGCAGTATTTT,CASSLREPGGTDTQYF,-,TRBV13,-,TRBJ2-3
TGTGCCTGGAGTGCAGGGAATCAGCCCCAGCATTTT,CAWSAGNQPQHF,-,TRBV30,-,TRBJ1-5
TGTGCCAGCAGTTACTCGGTGGGGGCTGATAATCAGCCCCAGCATTTT,CASSYSVGADNQPQHF,-,TRBV6-6,-,TRBJ1-5
TGTGCCAGCAGGCAGGGGGGAGAGACCCAGTACTTC,CASRQGGETQYF,-,TRBV27,-,TRBJ2-5
TGTGCCAGTAGTATTTTAGGCGGGGAGAACACCTTC,CASSILGGENTF,-,TRBV19,medium-sized,TRBJ1-2
TGTGCCAGCAGCCGGGACTTGGGGGGAAACACCATATATTTT,CASSRDLGGNTIYF,-,TRBV6-5,-,TRBJ1-3
TGTGCCAGTAGTATAGAGGGACTAGCGGGTGCGAATGAGCAGTTCTTC,CASSIEGLAGANEQFF,TRBD2,TRBV19,-,TRBJ2-1
TGTGCCAGCAGTGACCCAGGGTTTAAGCAGTACTTC,CASSDPGFKQYF,-,TRBV6-1,-,TRBJ2-7
TGTGCCAGCAGTCCCCCTGGTGGGGGGAGAAACATTCAGTACTTC,CASSPPGGGRNIQYF,-,TRBV28,-,TRBJ2-4
TGTGCCAGCAGTGGAGGCTACGAGCAGTACTTC,CASSGGYEQYF,-,TRBV28,-,TRBJ2-7
TGTGCCAGCAGTGATGGGCTAGCGGTTTCAGTGCAGTTCTTC,CASSDGLAVSVQFF,TRBD2,TRBV6-1,-,TRBJ2-1
TGTGCCTGGTGGACAGGATTTTCGACTAACTATGGCTACACCTTC,CAWWTGFSTNYGYTF,TRBD1,TRBV30,-,TRBJ1-2
TGTGCCAGCAGCGTACAGGCAGGGCCTAATGAAAAACTGTTTTTT,CASSVQAGPNEKLFF,-,TRBV9,once,TRBJ1-4
TGCGCCAGCAGCTTGGAGGGACTAGCGACTTGGAGGGAGCAGTACTTC,CASSLEGLATWREQYF,TRBD2,TRBV5-1,-,TRBJ2-7